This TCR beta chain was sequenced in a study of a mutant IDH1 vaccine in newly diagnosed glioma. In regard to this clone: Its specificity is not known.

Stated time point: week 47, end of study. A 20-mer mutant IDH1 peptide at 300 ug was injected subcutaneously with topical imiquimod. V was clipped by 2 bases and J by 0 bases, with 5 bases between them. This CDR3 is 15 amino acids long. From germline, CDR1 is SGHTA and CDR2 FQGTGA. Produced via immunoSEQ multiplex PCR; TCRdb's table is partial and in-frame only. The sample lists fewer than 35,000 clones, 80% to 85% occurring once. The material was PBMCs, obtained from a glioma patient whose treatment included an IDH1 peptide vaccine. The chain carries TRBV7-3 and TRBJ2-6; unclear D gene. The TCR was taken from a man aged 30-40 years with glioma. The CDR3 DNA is TGTGCCAGCAGCTTAGGGCTCTCTGGGGCCAACGTCCTGACTTTC. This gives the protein CASSLGLSGANVLTF.